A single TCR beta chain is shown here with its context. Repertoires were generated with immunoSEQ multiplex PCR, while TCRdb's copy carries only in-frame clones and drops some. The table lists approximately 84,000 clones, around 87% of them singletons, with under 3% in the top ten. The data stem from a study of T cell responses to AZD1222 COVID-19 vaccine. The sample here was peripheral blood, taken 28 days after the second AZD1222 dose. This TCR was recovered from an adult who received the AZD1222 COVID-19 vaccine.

DNA of the CDR3: TGTGCCAGTAGGGCCAGGGGGCTGGCCGGGGAGCTGTTTTTT. Protein product: CASRARGLAGELFF. V gene TRBV19 combines with J gene TRBJ2-2; 8 positions agree with TRBD1. Germline CDR1 reads LNHDA; CDR2 reads SQIVND (reference sequence). The CDR3 extends over 14 amino acids. Unmatched junction bases numbered 6, after V lost 6 bases and J lost 6 bases.